One sample yielded the 28 T cell receptor beta chains listed below, sequenced in a study of T cells in localized non-small cell lung cancer. TCRdb's copy holds only in-frame clones and misses some; the assay was immunoSEQ multiplex PCR. Of roughly 30,000 clones detected, 65% to 85% appear once; the ten largest clones hold 5% to 6.5%. The source was peripheral blood mononuclear cells, collected before any cancer treatment. Every receptor here comes from a man aged 40-75 years with stage III lung adenocarcinoma.

The chain carries TRBV28 and TRBJ1-6; D unclear. The CDR3 totals 13 residues. Trimming cost V 0 bases and J 14 bases, with 11 bases left between them. From germline, CDR1 is MDHEN and CDR2 SYDVKM. CDR3 protein: CASSLWPDSALHF. The CDR3 DNA sequence: TGTGCCAGCAGTTTATGGCCGGACTCGGCCCTCCACTTT.

This sequence joins TRBV5-1 and TRBJ1-2, with D possibly matching TRBD1 (6 bases). The V end lost 3 bases, the J end lost 9 bases, and 12 bases lay between the germline ends. The CDR3 loop spans 12 amino acids. CDR1 and CDR2 from the germline V gene are SGHRS and YFSETQ. CDR3 protein: CASSYDRRSYTF. The CDR3 nucleotides are TGCGCCAGCAGCTATGACAGGCGAAGCTACACCTTC.

This clone was recorded once. The chain recombines TRBV19 with TRBJ1-2; D is perhaps TRBD1 (5 bases). There are 11 residues in the CDR3. Germline CDR1 reads LNHDA; CDR2 reads SQIVND (reference sequence). Trimming stripped 9 bases from V and 8 bases from J, with 13 bases between. The CDR3 reads CASEEGHGYTF. The CDR3 bases are TGTGCCAGCGAGGAGGGGCACGGCTACACCTTC. The full variable domain, in which reference TRBV19 and TRBJ1-2 provide the parts outside the CDR3, is DGGITQSPKYLFRKEGQNVTLSCEQNLNHDAMYWYRQDPGQGLRLIYYSQIVNDFQKGDIAEGYSVSREKKESFPLTVTSAQKNPTAFYLCASEEGHGYTFGSGTRLTVV.

The chain links TRBV5-1 to TRBJ2-7, with 8 positions matching TRBD1. The germline V gene has CDR1 SGHRS and CDR2 YFSETQ. The CDR3 is 15 amino acids. With V trimmed by 4 bases and J by 6 bases, 12 bases remained unmatched. The CDR3 nucleotides are TGCGCCAGCAGCGAGCTGCAGGGGGCGCAGGGCGAGCAGTACTTC. It yields the protein CASSELQGAQGEQYF.

This clone was recorded only once. This rearrangement joins TRBV11-1 to TRBJ1-3; D is undetermined. Germline-derived CDR1 and CDR2 are SGHAT and FQDESV (reference sequence). The CDR3 is made up of 14 amino acids. V was trimmed by 3 bases and J by 7 bases, leaving 13 bases between them. Written as DNA, the CDR3 is TGTGCCAGCAGCTTCTCCCCGGAAATCAACACCATATATTTT. Translating gives CASSFSPEINTIYF.

This clone has more than one count but fewer than ten. J is TRBJ2-2 and V is TRBV29-1; D uncertain. Between the trimmed V and J ends, which lost 5 bases and 3 bases, there was a span of 4 bases. The germline gives CDR1 SQVTM, CDR2 ANQGSEA. The CDR3 covers 11 residues. This CDR3 is CSVSDTGELFF. In nucleotides, the CDR3 is TGCAGCGTTAGTGACACCGGGGAGCTGTTTTTT.

This clone was detected once. V usage is TRBV7-9 and J usage is TRBJ1-3; 10 bases are shared with TRBD1. The CDR3 runs to 16 residues. The germline gives CDR1 SEHNR, CDR2 FQNEAQ (reference sequence). After removal of 3 bases from V and 8 bases from J, the junction contained 10 bases not matched to a gene. CDR3 nucleotide sequence: TGTGCCAGCAGCTTTACCGGGACAGGGGAGTCAGACACCATATATTTT. Protein: CASSFTGTGESDTIYF.

The V and J genes are TRBV6-1 and TRBJ1-5, with 7 bases fitting TRBD1. From germline, CDR1 is MNHNS and CDR2 SASEGT. V shed 8 bases and J 6 bases; nucleotides not matched to a gene: 10. The CDR3 consists of 14 residues. CDR3 bases: TGTGCCAGCTTTGTAGGGGGCGGATTTCAGCCCCAGCATTTT. Translating gives CASFVGGGFQPQHF.

The chain is built from TRBV5-1 and TRBJ2-5; D unresolved. Trimming left V 3 bases short and J 5 bases short, with 14 bases between. Germline values: CDR1 SGHRS, CDR2 YFSETQ. The CDR3 runs to 14 residues. CDR3 DNA sequence: TGCGCCAGCAGCTCATCAGCGCCGGAGGAGACCCAGTACTTC. Encoded protein: CASSSSAPEETQYF.

The chain employs TRBV2 and TRBJ1-5; D call uncertain. The CDR3 spans 14 residues. V gave up 3 bases and J gave up 1 base, with 7 bases separating them. From germline, CDR1 is SNHLY and CDR2 FYNNEI. Here the CDR3 reads CASSDYTSNQPQHF. The CDR3 DNA reads as TGTGCCAGCAGTGACTATACCAGCAATCAGCCCCAGCATTTT.

This chain joins TRBV2 and TRBJ1-2; 9 nucleotides match TRBD1. The germline gives CDR1 SNHLY, CDR2 FYNNEI. Trimming at V came to 3 bases and at J to 6 bases, leaving 2 bases not matched to a gene. This CDR3 comprises 13 residues. CDR3 protein: CASSDYRGHGYTF. DNA for the CDR3: TGTGCCAGCAGTGATTACAGGGGGCATGGCTACACCTTC.

The genes are TRBV11-1 and TRBJ2-3; maybe TRBD1 (5 bases). Germline values: CDR1 SGHAT, CDR2 FQDESV (reference sequence). The CDR3 consists of 14 residues. V lost 0 bases to trimming and J lost 1 base, with 5 bases between them. Here the CDR3 reads CASSLARGTDTQYF. The DNA for the CDR3 is TGTGCCAGCAGCTTAGCCAGGGGCACAGATACGCAGTATTTT.

The chain links TRBV28 to TRBJ2-6, with D unclear. V lost 7 bases and J lost 2, with 3 bases in between. Germline assignment: CDR1 MDHEN and CDR2 SYDVKM. The CDR3 is made up of 12 amino acids. CDR3 sequence (DNA): TGTGCCAGCACAACTGGGGCCAACGTCCTGACTTTC. It yields the protein CASTTGANVLTF.

The chain combines TRBV28 with TRBJ1-3; D is ambiguous. Germline values: CDR1 MDHEN, CDR2 SYDVKM. The CDR3 extends over 15 amino acids. V dropped 3 bases and J dropped 3 bases, with 12 bases sitting between them. CDR3 DNA sequence: TGTGCCAGCAGTTTTGGGAGGGCCTTTGGAAACACCATATATTTT. Protein: CASSFGRAFGNTIYF.

This clone was observed a single time. The rearrangement joins TRBV30 to TRBJ2-6; D is unresolved. V was clipped by 2 bases and J by 0 bases, with 5 bases between them. The CDR3 is made up of 14 amino acids. The germline V gene encodes CDR1 GTSNPN and CDR2 SVGIG (reference sequence). CDR3 residues: CAWSLYSGANVLTF. CDR3 nucleotide sequence: TGTGCCTGGAGTTTGTACTCTGGGGCCAACGTCCTGACTTTC.

Written as DNA, the CDR3 is TGTGCCAGCAGACAGGACAGGGGCGGACCTGAAGCTTTCTTT. This sequence encodes CASRQDRGGPEAFF. The J gene is TRBJ1-1, the V gene TRBV6-6, with 9 positions matching TRBD1. The CDR3 sequence is 14 residues long. Germline V gene lookup returns CDR1 MNHNY and CDR2 SVGAGI (reference sequence). Germline trimming cut 6 bases from V and 6 bases from J; bases unmatched to any gene: 8.

In this sample, this clone turned up once. V gene TRBV27 combines with J gene TRBJ2-5; D is possibly TRBD2 (8 bases). The CDR3 consists of 17 residues. Per the germline V gene, CDR1 is MNHEY and CDR2 is SMNVEV (reference sequence). With 3 bases removed from V and 4 bases from J, the gap between germline ends came to 21 bases. As DNA, the CDR3 is TGTGCCAGCAGTTTCAGGGGGAGTAGCGGGGCCCGAGAGACCCAGTACTTC. Its translation is CASSFRGSSGARETQYF.

The rearrangement uses TRBV25-1 and TRBJ1-1; the D is unclear. The germline gives CDR1 MGHDK, CDR2 SYGVNS. V was trimmed by 4 bases and J by 2 bases, leaving 11 bases between them. The CDR3 runs to 14 residues. DNA for the CDR3: TGTGCCAGCAGTGGCCGGTACAGTAACACTGAAGCTTTCTTT. Encoded protein: CASSGRYSNTEAFF.

This clone appeared a single time. The V and J genes are TRBV10-3 and TRBJ2-3, with 7 nucleotides matching TRBD2. The germline V gene encodes CDR1 ENHRY and CDR2 SYGVKD. V gave up 4 bases and J gave up 4 bases; unmatched junction bases: 5. The CDR3 has 14 residues. In DNA form, the CDR3 reads TGTGCCATCAGTGTTGAGGGGAGGGCAGATACGCAGTATTTT. It yields the protein CAISVEGRADTQYF.

This sequence joins TRBV6-6 and TRBJ1-4, with D unresolved. Germline CDR1 and CDR2: MNHNY and SVGAGI (reference sequence). The CDR3 has 13 residues. V was shortened by 5 bases and J by 9 bases, with 13 bases between the two germline ends. CDR3: CASSPPEAKKLFF. The CDR3 nucleotides are TGTGCCAGCAGTCCCCCGGAGGCAAAAAAACTGTTTTTT.

As DNA, the CDR3 is TGTGCCAGCAGCTTCCGGGGAACAAGCACAGATACGCAGTATTTT. This gives the protein CASSFRGTSTDTQYF. The J gene is TRBJ2-3, the V gene TRBV11-2, with D possibly being TRBD2 (5 bases). The CDR3 is 15 residues long. The germline V gene has CDR1 SGHAT and CDR2 FQNNGV. The V gene lost 3 bases and the J gene lost 0 bases, with 10 bases spanning the gap.

This chain uses TRBV28 with TRBJ2-5; no firm D call. V was pared by 5 bases and J by 2 bases, with 12 bases between. The CDR3 extends over 14 amino acids. Germline V gene sequence: CDR1 MDHEN, CDR2 SYDVKM. For the CDR3, the DNA is TGTGCCAGCAGTCCCCAGGTAGTACAAGAGACCCAGTACTTC. Translating gives CASSPQVVQETQYF.

The chain employs TRBV6-6 and TRBJ1-5; no reliable D call. Germline values: CDR1 MNHNY, CDR2 SVGAGI (reference sequence). V dropped 10 bases and J dropped 4 bases, with 11 bases sitting between them. There are 12 residues in the CDR3. CDR3 amino acids: CATRRGNQPQHF. CDR3 DNA: TGTGCCACAAGGAGAGGGAATCAGCCCCAGCATTTT.

Concerning this clone: As the CDR3 is not closed by the conserved phenylalanine or tryptophan, this likely results from a read error. The chain employs TRBV2 and TRBJ2-7; D gene uncertain. The CDR3 totals 12 residues. CDR1 and CDR2 (germline): SNHLY, FYNNEI. CDR3 loop: CASREELHEQYG. CDR3 bases: TGTGCCAGCAGGGAAGAGCTCCACGAGCAGTACGGC.

The J gene is TRBJ2-2, the V gene TRBV14; 8 bases map to TRBD1. Germline V CDR1 and CDR2: SGHDN, FVKESK. The CDR3 covers 15 residues. V shed 3 bases and J 7 bases; nucleotides not matched to a gene: 7. This CDR3 reads CASSQRTGSIGELFF. The CDR3 DNA follows: TGTGCCAGCAGCCAGAGGACAGGGAGTATCGGGGAGCTGTTTTTT. Variable domain in full (rest from reference TRBV14 and TRBJ2-2): EAGVTQFPSHSVIEKGQTVTLRCDPISGHDNLYWYRRVMGKEIKFLLHFVKESKQDESGMPNNRFLAERTGGTYSTLKVQPAELEDSGVYFCASSQRTGSIGELFFGEGSRLTVL.

The genes are TRBV6-1 and TRBJ1-2; D remains unclear. Germline V gene data show CDR1 as MNHNS and CDR2 as SASEGT. The CDR3 totals 15 residues. The V gene lost 1 base and the J gene lost 4 bases, with 13 bases spanning the gap. CDR3 nucleotides: TGTGCCAGCAGTGAAGGGGCAGCCCTACTCTATGGCTACACCTTC. Amino acids: CASSEGAALLYGYTF.

The gene calls are TRBV2 and TRBJ1-2, with D uncertain. Germline CDR1 SNHLY, CDR2 FYNNEI. The CDR3 is made up of 13 amino acids. V was cut by 3 bases and J by 2 bases, with 7 bases left in between. The CDR3 DNA sequence: TGTGCCAGCAGTGACGGCCGAAACTATGGCTACACCTTC. Protein sequence: CASSDGRNYGYTF. Full variable domain (missing parts from reference TRBV2 and TRBJ1-2): EPEVTQTPSHQVTQMGQEVILRCVPISNHLYFYWYRQILGQKVEFLVSFYNNEISEKSEIFDDQFSVERPDGSNFTLKIRSTKLEDSAMYFCASSDGRNYGYTFGSGTRLTVV.

The chain links TRBV28 to TRBJ2-5, with D possibly being TRBD1 (6 bases). The germline V gene has CDR1 MDHEN and CDR2 SYDVKM. The CDR3 totals 14 residues. The V end lost 3 bases, the J end lost 6 bases, and 14 bases lay between the germline ends. The CDR3 region is CASSFWDIKKTQYF. In DNA form, the CDR3 reads TGTGCCAGCAGTTTCTGGGACATTAAGAAGACCCAGTACTTC.